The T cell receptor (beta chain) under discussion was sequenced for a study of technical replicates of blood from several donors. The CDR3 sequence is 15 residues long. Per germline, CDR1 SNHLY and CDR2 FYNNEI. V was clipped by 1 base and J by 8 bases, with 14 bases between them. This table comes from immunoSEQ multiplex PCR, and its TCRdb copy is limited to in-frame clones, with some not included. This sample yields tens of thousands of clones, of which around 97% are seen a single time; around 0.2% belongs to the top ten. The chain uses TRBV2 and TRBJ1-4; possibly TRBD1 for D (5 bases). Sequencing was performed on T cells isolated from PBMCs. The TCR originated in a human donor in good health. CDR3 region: CASSEGWQGFEKLFF. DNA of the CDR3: TGTGCCAGCAGTGAAGGGTGGCAGGGTTTCGAAAAACTGTTTTTT.